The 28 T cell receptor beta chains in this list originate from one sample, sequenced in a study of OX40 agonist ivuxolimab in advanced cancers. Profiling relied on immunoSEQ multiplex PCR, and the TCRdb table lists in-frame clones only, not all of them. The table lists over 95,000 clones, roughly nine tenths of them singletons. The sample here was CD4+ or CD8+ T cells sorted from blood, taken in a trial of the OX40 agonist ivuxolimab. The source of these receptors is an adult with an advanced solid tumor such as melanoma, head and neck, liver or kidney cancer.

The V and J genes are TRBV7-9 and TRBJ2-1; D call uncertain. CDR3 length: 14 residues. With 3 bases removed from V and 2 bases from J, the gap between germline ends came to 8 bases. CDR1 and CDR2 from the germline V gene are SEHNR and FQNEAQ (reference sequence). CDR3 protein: CASSLTATYNEQFF. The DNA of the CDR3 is TGTGCCAGCAGCTTGACTGCAACCTACAATGAGCAGTTCTTC.

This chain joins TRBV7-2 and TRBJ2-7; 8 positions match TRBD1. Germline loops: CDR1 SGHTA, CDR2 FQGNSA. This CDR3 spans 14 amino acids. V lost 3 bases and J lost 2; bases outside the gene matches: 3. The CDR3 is CASSFGTGPYEQYF. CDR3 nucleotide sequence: TGTGCCAGCAGCTTTGGGACAGGCCCCTACGAGCAGTACTTC.

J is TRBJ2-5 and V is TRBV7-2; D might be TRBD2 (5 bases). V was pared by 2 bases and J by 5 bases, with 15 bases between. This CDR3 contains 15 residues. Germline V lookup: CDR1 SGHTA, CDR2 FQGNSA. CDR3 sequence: CASSLSRERWETQYF. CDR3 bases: TGTGCCAGCAGCTTATCCCGGGAACGCTGGGAGACCCAGTACTTC.

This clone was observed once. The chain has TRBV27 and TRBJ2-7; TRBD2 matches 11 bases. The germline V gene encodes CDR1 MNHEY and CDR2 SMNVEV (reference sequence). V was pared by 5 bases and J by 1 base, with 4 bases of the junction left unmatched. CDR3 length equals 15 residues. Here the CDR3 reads CASSLLAGGSYEQYF. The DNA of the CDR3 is TGTGCCAGCAGTCTCTTAGCGGGAGGGTCCTACGAGCAGTACTTC.

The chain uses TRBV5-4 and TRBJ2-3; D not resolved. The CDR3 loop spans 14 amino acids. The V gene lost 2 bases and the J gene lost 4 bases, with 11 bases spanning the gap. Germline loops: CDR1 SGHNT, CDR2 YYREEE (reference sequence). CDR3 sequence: CASSFGAEADTQYF. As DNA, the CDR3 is TGTGCCAGCAGCTTTGGCGCTGAGGCAGATACGCAGTATTTT.

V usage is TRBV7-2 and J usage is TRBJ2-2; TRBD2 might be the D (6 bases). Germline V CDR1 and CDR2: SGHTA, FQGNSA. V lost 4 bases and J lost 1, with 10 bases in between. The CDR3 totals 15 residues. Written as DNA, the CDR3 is TGTGCCAGCAGCTCACGGGACTGGAACACCGGGGAGCTGTTTTTT. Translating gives CASSSRDWNTGELFF.

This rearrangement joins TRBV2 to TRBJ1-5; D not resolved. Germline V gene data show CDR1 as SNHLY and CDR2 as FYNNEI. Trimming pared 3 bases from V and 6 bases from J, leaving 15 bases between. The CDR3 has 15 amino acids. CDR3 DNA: TGTGCCAGCAGTGAGGAGGTTGGGGTTGGTCAGCCCCAGCATTTT. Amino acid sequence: CASSEEVGVGQPQHF. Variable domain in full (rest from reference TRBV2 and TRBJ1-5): EPEVTQTPSHQVTQMGQEVILRCVPISNHLYFYWYRQILGQKVEFLVSFYNNEISEKSEIFDDQFSVERPDGSNFTLKIRSTKLEDSAMYFCASSEEVGVGQPQHFGDGTRLSIL.

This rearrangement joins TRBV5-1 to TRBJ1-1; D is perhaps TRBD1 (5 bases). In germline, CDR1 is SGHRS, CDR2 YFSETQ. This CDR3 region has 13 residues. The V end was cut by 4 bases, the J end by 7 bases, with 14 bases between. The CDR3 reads CASSQVQGLEAFF. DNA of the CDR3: TGCGCCAGCAGCCAGGTCCAGGGTCTTGAAGCTTTCTTT.

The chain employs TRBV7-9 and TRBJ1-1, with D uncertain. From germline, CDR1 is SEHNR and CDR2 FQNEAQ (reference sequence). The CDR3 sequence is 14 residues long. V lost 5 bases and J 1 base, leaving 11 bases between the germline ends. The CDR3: CASSAQQENTEAFF. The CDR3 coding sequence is TGTGCCAGCAGCGCCCAGCAAGAGAACACTGAAGCTTTCTTT. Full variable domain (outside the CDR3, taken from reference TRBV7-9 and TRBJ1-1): DTGVSQNPRHKITKRGQNVTFRCDPISEHNRLYWYRQTLGQGPEFLTYFQNEAQLEKSRLLSDRFSAERPKGSFSTLEIQRTEQGDSAMYLCASSAQQENTEAFFGQGTRLTVV.

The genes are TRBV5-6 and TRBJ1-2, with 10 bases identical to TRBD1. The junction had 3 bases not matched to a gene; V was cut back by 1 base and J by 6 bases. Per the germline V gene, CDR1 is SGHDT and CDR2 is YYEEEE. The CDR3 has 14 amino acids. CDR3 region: CASSLRQGADGYTF. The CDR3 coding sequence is TGTGCCAGCAGCTTGAGACAGGGGGCTGATGGCTACACCTTC.

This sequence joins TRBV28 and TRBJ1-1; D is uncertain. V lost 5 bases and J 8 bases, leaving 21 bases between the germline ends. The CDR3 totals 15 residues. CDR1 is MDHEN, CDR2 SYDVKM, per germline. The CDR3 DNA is TGTGCCAGCAGTCCCGCGGCAGGCGGAAGCAGGGAAGCTTTCTTT. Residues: CASSPAAGGSREAFF.

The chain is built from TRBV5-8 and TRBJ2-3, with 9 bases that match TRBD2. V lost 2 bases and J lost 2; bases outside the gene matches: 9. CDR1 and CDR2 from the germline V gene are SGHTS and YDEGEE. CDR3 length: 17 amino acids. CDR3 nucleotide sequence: TGTGCCAGCAGCTTAGCGGGAGGAAATATAGCCACAGATACGCAGTATTTT. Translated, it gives CASSLAGGNIATDTQYF. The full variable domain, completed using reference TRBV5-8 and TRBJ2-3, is EAGVTQSPTHLIKTRGQQATLRCSPISGHTSVYWYQQALGLGLQFLLWYDEGEERNRGNFPPRFSGRQFPNYSSELNVNALELEDSALYLCASSLAGGNIATDTQYFGPGTRLTVL.

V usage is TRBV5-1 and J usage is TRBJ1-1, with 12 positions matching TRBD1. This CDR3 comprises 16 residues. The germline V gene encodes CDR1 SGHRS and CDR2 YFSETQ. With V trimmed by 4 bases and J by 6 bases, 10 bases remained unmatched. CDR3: CASSGGTGGLGSEAFF. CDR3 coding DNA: TGCGCCAGCAGCGGCGGGACAGGGGGCTTGGGCTCTGAAGCTTTCTTT.

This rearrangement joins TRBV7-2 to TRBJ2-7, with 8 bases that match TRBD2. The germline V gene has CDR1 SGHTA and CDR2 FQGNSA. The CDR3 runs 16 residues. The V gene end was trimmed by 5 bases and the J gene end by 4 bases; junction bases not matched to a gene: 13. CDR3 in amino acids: CASSPPGSGSGYEQYF. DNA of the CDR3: TGTGCCAGCAGCCCACCCGGGAGCGGGAGCGGGTACGAGCAGTACTTC.

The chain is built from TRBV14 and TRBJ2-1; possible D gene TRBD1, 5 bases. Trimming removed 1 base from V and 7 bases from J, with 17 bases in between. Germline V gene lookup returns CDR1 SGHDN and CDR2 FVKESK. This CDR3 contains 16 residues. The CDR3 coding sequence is TGTGCCAGCAGCCAAGTCGCAGGGTTTTTGAAAAATGAGCAGTTCTTC. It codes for CASSQVAGFLKNEQFF.

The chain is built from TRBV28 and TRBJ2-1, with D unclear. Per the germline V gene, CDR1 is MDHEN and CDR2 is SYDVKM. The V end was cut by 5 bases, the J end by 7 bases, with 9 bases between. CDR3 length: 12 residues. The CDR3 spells CASSASRNEQFF. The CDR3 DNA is TGTGCCAGCAGTGCATCTAGGAATGAGCAGTTCTTC.

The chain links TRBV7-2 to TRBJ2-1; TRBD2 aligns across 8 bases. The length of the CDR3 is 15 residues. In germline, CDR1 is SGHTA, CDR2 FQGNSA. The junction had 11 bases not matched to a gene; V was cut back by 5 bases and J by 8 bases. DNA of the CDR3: TGTGCCAGCAGCCTCTCCGCGGGAGGCGTCGATGAGCAGTTCTTC. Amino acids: CASSLSAGGVDEQFF.

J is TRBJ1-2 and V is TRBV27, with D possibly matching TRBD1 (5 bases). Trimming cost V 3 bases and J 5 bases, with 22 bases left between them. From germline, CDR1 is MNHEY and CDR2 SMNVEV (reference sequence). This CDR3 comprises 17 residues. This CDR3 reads CASSLYPTQGREYGYTF. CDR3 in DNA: TGTGCCAGCAGTTTGTATCCGACCCAGGGTCGGGAGTATGGCTACACCTTC.

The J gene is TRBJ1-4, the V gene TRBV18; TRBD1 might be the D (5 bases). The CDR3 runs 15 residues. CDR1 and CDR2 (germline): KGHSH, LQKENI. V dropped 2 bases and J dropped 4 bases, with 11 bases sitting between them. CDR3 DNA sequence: TGTGCCAGCTCACCAATTGCGCAGGGTAATGAAAAACTGTTTTTT. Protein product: CASSPIAQGNEKLFF. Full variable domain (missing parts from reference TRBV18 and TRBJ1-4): NAGVMQNPRHLVRRRGQEARLRCSPMKGHSHVYWYRQLPEEGLKFMVYLQKENIIDESGMPKERFSAEFPKEGPSILRIQQVVRGDSAAYFCASSPIAQGNEKLFFGSGTQLSVL.

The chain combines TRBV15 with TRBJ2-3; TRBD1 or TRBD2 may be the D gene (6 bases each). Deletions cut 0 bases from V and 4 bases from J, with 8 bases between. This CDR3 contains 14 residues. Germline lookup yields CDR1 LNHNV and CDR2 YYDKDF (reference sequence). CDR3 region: CATSRDRGPDTQYF. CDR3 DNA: TGTGCCACCAGCAGAGACCGGGGGCCAGATACGCAGTATTTT.

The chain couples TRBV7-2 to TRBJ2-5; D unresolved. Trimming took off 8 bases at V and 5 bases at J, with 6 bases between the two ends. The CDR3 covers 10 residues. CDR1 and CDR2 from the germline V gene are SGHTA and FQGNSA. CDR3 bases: TGTGCCAGCGGTCGGGAGACCCAGTACTTC. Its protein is CASGRETQYF.

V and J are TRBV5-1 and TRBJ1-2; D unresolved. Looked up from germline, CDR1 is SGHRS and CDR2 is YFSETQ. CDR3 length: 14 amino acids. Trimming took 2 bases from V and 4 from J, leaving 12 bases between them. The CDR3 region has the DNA TGCGCCAGCAGCTTTCAAGGGTTGGGCTATGGCTACACCTTC. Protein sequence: CASSFQGLGYGYTF.

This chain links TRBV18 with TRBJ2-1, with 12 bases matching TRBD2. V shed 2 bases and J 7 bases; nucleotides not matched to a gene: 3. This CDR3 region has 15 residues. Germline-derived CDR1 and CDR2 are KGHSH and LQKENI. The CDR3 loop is CASSPALAGGNEQFF. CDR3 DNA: TGTGCCAGCTCACCAGCACTAGCGGGAGGAAATGAGCAGTTCTTC.

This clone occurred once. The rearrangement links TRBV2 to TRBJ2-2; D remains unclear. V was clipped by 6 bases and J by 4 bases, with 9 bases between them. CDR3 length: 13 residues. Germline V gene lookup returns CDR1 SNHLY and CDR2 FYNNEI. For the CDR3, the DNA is TGTGCCAGCAGACGGACCGGCACCGGGGAGCTGTTTTTT. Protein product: CASRRTGTGELFF.

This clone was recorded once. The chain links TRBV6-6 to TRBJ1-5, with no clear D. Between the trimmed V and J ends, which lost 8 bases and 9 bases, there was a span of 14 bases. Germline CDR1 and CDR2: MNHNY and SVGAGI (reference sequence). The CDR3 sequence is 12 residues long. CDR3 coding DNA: TGTGCCAGCGGTCTCCCTGAGAGGCCCCAGCATTTT. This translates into CASGLPERPQHF.

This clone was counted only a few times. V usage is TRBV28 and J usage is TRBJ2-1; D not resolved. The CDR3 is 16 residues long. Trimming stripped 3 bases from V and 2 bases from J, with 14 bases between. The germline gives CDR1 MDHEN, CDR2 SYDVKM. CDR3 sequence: CASSFLGVSTYNEQFF. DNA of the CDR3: TGTGCCAGCAGTTTTCTCGGTGTTAGCACCTACAATGAGCAGTTCTTC.

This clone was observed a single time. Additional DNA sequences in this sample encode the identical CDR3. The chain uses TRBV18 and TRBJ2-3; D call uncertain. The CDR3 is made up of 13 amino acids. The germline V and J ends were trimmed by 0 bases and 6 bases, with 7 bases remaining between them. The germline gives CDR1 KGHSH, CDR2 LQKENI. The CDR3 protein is CASSPPGVDTQYF. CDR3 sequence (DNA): TGTGCCAGCTCACCACCTGGGGTGGATACGCAGTATTTT.

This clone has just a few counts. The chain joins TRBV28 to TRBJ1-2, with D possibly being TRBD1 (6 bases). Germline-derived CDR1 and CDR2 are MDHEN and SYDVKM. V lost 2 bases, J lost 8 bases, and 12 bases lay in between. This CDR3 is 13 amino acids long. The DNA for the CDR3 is TGTGCCAGCAGTTTACTTACAGGGTTCGGCTACACCTTC. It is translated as CASSLLTGFGYTF.